Listed below are T cell receptor beta chains from one sample, sequenced in a study of cytomegalovirus exposure and HLA in healthy donors. Repertoires were generated with immunoSEQ multiplex PCR, while TCRdb's copy carries only in-frame clones and drops some. The profile covers some 110,000 clones, with 50% to 75% appearing a single time and less than 9% taken by the ten largest. Sequencing was done on a sample of PBMCs. Receptors were obtained from a woman in her thirties or forties in good health and CMV-seropositive. CDR3s include the opening cysteine and the closing phenylalanine or tryptophan. Each record gives: D gene, clone size, V gene, J gene, CDR3 protein, CDR3 DNA. D genes are given only for firm matches. Clone size is shown for a subset of rows, as once, few, many or a class of expanded clone.

D gene: -
clone size: few
V gene: TRBV9
J gene: TRBJ1-5
CDR3 protein: CASSVGGLGSQPQHF
CDR3 DNA: TGTGCCAGCAGCGTAGGGGGGCTGGGTAGTCAGCCCCAGCATTTT

D gene: TRBD1
clone size: few
V gene: TRBV6-1
J gene: TRBJ1-1
CDR3 protein: CASSDYRGRTEAFF
CDR3 DNA: TGTGCCAGCAGTGATTACAGGGGGAGGACTGAAGCTTTCTTT

D gene: TRBD1
clone size: -
V gene: TRBV29-1
J gene: TRBJ2-2
CDR3 protein: CSVERIRQGGFDGELFF
CDR3 DNA: TGCAGCGTTGAAAGAATCCGACAGGGTGGGTTTGACGGGGAGCTGTTTTTT

D gene: TRBD1
clone size: few
V gene: TRBV7-2
J gene: TRBJ2-3
CDR3 protein: CASSPQGIDTDTQYF
CDR3 DNA: TGTGCCAGCAGCCCACAGGGGATTGACACAGATACGCAGTATTTT

D gene: -
clone size: -
V gene: TRBV2
J gene: TRBJ1-5
CDR3 protein: CASSAEQFNQPQHF
CDR3 DNA: TGTGCCAGCAGTGCGGAACAGTTCAATCAGCCCCAGCATTTT

D gene: TRBD2
clone size: -
V gene: TRBV7-3
J gene: TRBJ2-3
CDR3 protein: CASSISGRDPDTQYF
CDR3 DNA: TGTGCCAGCAGCATTAGCGGGAGGGACCCAGATACGCAGTATTTT

D gene: TRBD1
clone size: -
V gene: TRBV6-5
J gene: TRBJ1-4
CDR3 protein: CASTPPGQINEKLFF
CDR3 DNA: TGTGCCAGCACCCCCCCGGGACAGATTAATGAAAAACTGTTTTTT

D gene: -
clone size: -
V gene: TRBV13
J gene: TRBJ2-3
CDR3 protein: CASSLLPARDTQYF
CDR3 DNA: TGTGCCAGCAGCTTATTACCCGCGAGAGATACGCAGTATTTT

D gene: TRBD1
clone size: -
V gene: TRBV7-7
J gene: TRBJ2-5
CDR3 protein: CASSPRTGALETQYF
CDR3 DNA: TGTGCTAGCAGCCCAAGGACAGGGGCTCTGGAGACCCAGTACTTC

D gene: TRBD2
clone size: -
V gene: TRBV4-2
J gene: TRBJ2-5
CDR3 protein: CASSQDGTSAQETQYF
CDR3 DNA: TGTGCCAGCAGCCAAGATGGGACTAGCGCACAAGAGACCCAGTACTTC

D gene: TRBD1
clone size: -
V gene: TRBV7-6
J gene: TRBJ2-7
CDR3 protein: CASSLGGQGSYEQYF
CDR3 DNA: TGTGCCAGCAGCTTAGGCGGACAGGGCTCCTACGAGCAGTACTTC

D gene: -
clone size: -
V gene: TRBV9
J gene: TRBJ2-3
CDR3 protein: CASSSTDWVTTDTQYF
CDR3 DNA: TGTGCCAGCAGCTCGACCGACTGGGTAACCACAGATACGCAGTATTTT

D gene: -
clone size: -
V gene: TRBV7-9
J gene: TRBJ1-4
CDR3 protein: CASSFDRHNEKLFF
CDR3 DNA: TGTGCCAGCAGCTTCGACAGACATAATGAAAAACTGTTTTTT

D gene: -
clone size: few
V gene: TRBV7-9
J gene: TRBJ2-1
CDR3 protein: CASSPGERSYNEQFF
CDR3 DNA: TGTGCCAGCAGCCCCGGCGAGCGCTCCTACAATGAGCAGTTCTTC

D gene: TRBD1
clone size: once
V gene: TRBV4-2
J gene: TRBJ1-2
CDR3 protein: CASSHGLTGTGGAYGYTF
CDR3 DNA: TGTGCCAGCAGCCACGGCCTAACCGGGACAGGGGGTGCCTATGGCTACACCTTC